Each of the 11 T cell receptor beta chains below was sequenced from the same sample in a study of cytotoxic CD8 clonotypes in ibrutinib-treated CLL. Sequenced by immunoSEQ multiplex PCR; TCRdb stores in-frame clones only, minus some. The sample carries some 350,000 clones, about 61% recorded once. Source: PBMCs, taken after 36 months of ibrutinib treatment. These receptors came from a human donor with chronic lymphocytic leukemia.

The chain couples TRBV28 to TRBJ2-7; a weak D match, TRBD2 (6 bases). V lost 2 bases and J lost 2, with 25 bases in between. The CDR3 is made up of 19 amino acids. The germline CDR1 and CDR2 sequences are MDHEN and SYDVKM. This CDR3 is CASSLQSLVSGSTPYEQYF. The DNA of the CDR3 is TGTGCCAGCAGTTTACAATCATTGGTTAGCGGCTCCACACCCTACGAGCAGTACTTC.

V usage is TRBV7-2 and J usage is TRBJ1-2; tentatively, D is TRBD1 (6 bases). The CDR3 sequence is 14 residues long. V was trimmed by 2 bases and J by 8 bases, leaving 15 bases between them. Germline V CDR1 and CDR2: SGHTA, FQGNSA. The CDR3 sequence is CASSLTGTLAGYTF. For the CDR3, the DNA is TGTGCCAGCAGCTTAACCGGGACATTAGCCGGCTACACCTTC.

The rearrangement uses TRBV5-1 and TRBJ1-4; 10 bases line up with TRBD1. CDR1 is SGHRS and CDR2 is YFSETQ in the germline V gene. The junction had 7 bases not matched to a gene; V was cut back by 5 bases and J by 6 bases. This CDR3 comprises 15 residues. This CDR3 is CASRQIGTGDEKLFF. The DNA of the CDR3 is TGCGCCAGCAGACAAATCGGGACAGGGGATGAAAAACTGTTTTTT.

This clone was observed a few times. This sequence joins TRBV10-3 and TRBJ2-2; D is possibly TRBD1 or TRBD2 (5 bases each). The length of the CDR3 is 15 residues. Germline CDR1 ENHRY, CDR2 SYGVKD. Trimming took off 4 bases at V and 3 bases at J, with 12 bases between the two ends. The CDR3 protein is CAISGRGVDTGELFF. The CDR3 nucleotides read TGTGCCATCAGTGGAAGGGGAGTAGACACCGGGGAGCTGTTTTTT.

This chain joins TRBV7-6 and TRBJ2-1; D is unclear. This CDR3 spans 14 amino acids. The germline V gene has CDR1 SGHVS and CDR2 FNYEAQ. V was cut by 5 bases and J by 2 bases, with 10 bases left in between. CDR3 nucleotide sequence: TGTGCCAGCAGCCCCCTGGCGGCCTACAATGAGCAGTTCTTC. It specifies CASSPLAAYNEQFF.

The chain uses TRBV9 and TRBJ2-7, with D possibly being TRBD2 (6 bases). This CDR3 comprises 14 residues. Between the trimmed V and J ends, which lost 0 bases and 2 bases, there was a span of 9 bases. Germline values: CDR1 SGDLS, CDR2 YYNGEE. CDR3: CASSVAGEPYEQYF. CDR3 nucleotide sequence: TGTGCCAGCAGCGTAGCGGGAGAACCCTACGAGCAGTACTTC.

V gene TRBV2 combines with J gene TRBJ2-5; possible D gene TRBD1, 5 bases. The CDR3 runs to 13 residues. Trimming took 6 bases from V and 5 from J, leaving 13 bases between them. Germline V gene sequence: CDR1 SNHLY, CDR2 FYNNEI. CDR3 DNA sequence: TGTGCCAGCAGCACTCAGGGTCCCGAGACCCAGTACTTC. Encoded protein: CASSTQGPETQYF.

J is TRBJ2-1 and V is TRBV19; TRBD1 is a possible D gene (5 bases). The CDR3 consists of 19 residues. Trimming pared 0 bases from V and 5 bases from J, leaving 23 bases between. Germline CDR1 is LNHDA and CDR2 is SQIVND (reference sequence). The CDR3 DNA reads TGTGCCAGTAGTATAGATTACAGGTTCCCGTCAAGGGTCAACAATGAGCAGTTCTTC. Its protein is CASSIDYRFPSRVNNEQFF.

This chain links TRBV10-3 with TRBJ2-2; weak D call: TRBD2 (5 bases). Trimming removed 4 bases from V and 0 bases from J, with 6 bases in between. This CDR3 spans 14 amino acids. The germline gives CDR1 ENHRY, CDR2 SYGVKD. The CDR3 region has the DNA TGTGCCATCAGTGGGACTGCGAACACCGGGGAGCTGTTTTTT. It codes for CAISGTANTGELFF.

The chain has TRBV29-1 and TRBJ1-2; D possibly corresponds to TRBD1 (5 bases). The CDR3 extends over 12 amino acids. CDR1 SQVTM and CDR2 ANQGSEA come from the germline V gene. V dropped 5 bases and J dropped 6 bases, with 13 bases sitting between them. In nucleotides, the CDR3 is TGCAGCGTTAGCAGGGTTAGGGATGGCTACACCTTC. Its protein product is CSVSRVRDGYTF. Using reference TRBV29-1 and TRBJ1-2 for the parts outside the CDR3, the full variable domain is SAVISQKPSRDICQRGTSLTIQCQVDSQVTMMFWYRQQPGQSLTLIATANQGSEATYESGFVIDKFPISRPNLTFSTLTVSNMSPEDSSIYLCSVSRVRDGYTFGSGTRLTVV.

This sequence joins TRBV11-2 and TRBJ2-7; weak D call: TRBD1 (5 bases). There are 14 residues in the CDR3. Per germline, CDR1 SGHAT and CDR2 FQNNGV. V lost 11 bases and J lost 1, with 18 bases in between. The CDR3 reads CAVSPQGGSYEQYF. For the CDR3, the DNA is TGTGCCGTCTCCCCTCAGGGCGGTTCCTACGAGCAGTACTTC. Variable domain in full (rest from reference TRBV11-2 and TRBJ2-7): EAGVAQSPRYKIIEKRQSVAFWCNPISGHATLYWYQQILGQGPKLLIQFQNNGVVDDSQLPKDRFSAERLKGVDSTLKIQPAKLEDSAVYLCAVSPQGGSYEQYFGPGTRLTVT.